This T cell receptor (beta chain) was documented in a study of blood T cell repertoires in COVID-19. About the research overall: The origin of the acute and convalescent COVID-19 samples was the United States, Italy and Spain. PBMCs, B-cell-depleted T cells, or T cells were the source of the cDNA or gDNA that made up the material.

In the authors' methods: For nucleated cells, counts were estimated from reference gene primer amplification. Here immunoSEQ multiplex PCR was the method, and the copy in TCRdb shows in-frame clones only, minus some. V and J calls and clone size are given by that table; D and trimming were obtained from the DNA. The profile shows 15,000 to 20,000 clones, approximately 78% of them singletons. Sequences were obtained from peripheral blood. The TCR originated in a man in his 60s with acute or convalescent COVID-19.

The CDR3 reads CASSLVRGTGATGELFF. CDR3 bases: TGTGCCAGCAGCTTAGTTAGAGGGACAGGGGCAACCGGGGAGCTGTTTTTT. This chain uses TRBV11-2 with TRBJ2-2; 10 nucleotides agree with TRBD1. The germline V gene encodes CDR1 SGHAT and CDR2 FQNNGV. The ends lost 1 base at V and 5 bases at J; junction bases unmatched: 7. The CDR3 covers 17 residues.